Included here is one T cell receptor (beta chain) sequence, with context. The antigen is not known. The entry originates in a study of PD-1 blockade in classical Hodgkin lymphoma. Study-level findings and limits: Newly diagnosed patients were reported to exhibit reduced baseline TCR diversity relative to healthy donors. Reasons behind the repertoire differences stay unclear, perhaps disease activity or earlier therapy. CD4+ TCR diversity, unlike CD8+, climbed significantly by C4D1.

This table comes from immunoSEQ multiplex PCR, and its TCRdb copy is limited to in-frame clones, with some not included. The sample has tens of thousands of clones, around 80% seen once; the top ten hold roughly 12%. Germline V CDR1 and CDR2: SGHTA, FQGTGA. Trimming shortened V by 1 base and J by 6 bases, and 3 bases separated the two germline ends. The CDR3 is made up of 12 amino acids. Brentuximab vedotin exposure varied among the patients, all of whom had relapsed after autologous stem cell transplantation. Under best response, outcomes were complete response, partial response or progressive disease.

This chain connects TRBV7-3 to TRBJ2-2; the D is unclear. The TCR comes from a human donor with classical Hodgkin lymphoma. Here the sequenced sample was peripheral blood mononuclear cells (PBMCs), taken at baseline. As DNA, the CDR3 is TGTGCCAGCAGCTTAAGTCCCGGGGAGCTGTTTTTT. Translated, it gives CASSLSPGELFF.